What follows are 4 T cell receptor beta chains derived from one specimen sequenced in a study of T cell responses to AZD1222 COVID-19 vaccine. Produced via immunoSEQ multiplex PCR; TCRdb's table is partial and in-frame only. Altogether around 99,000 clones are present, around 90% being singletons, with the ten largest covering roughly 7%. The sample was peripheral blood, taken on day 0 of AZD1222 vaccination. Every receptor here comes from an adult in good health.

J is TRBJ2-3 and V is TRBV5-1; no reliable D call. This CDR3 region has 14 residues. V dropped 7 bases and J dropped 1 base, with 13 bases sitting between them. Germline assignment: CDR1 SGHRS and CDR2 YFSETQ. The CDR3 is CASYLRAGTDTQYF. In nucleotides, the CDR3 is TGCGCCAGCTACCTTAGGGCTGGCACAGATACGCAGTATTTT.

This chain uses TRBV12-2 with TRBJ2-5; the tabulated D call, TRBD1, remains unverified against the DNA. TRBV12-2 is a listed pseudogene. CDR3 length: 16 amino acids. The CDR3 here is CASRLVWGQGQETQYF. The CDR3 nucleotides read TGTGCAAGTCGCTTGGTGTGGGGACAGGGTCAAGAGACCCAGTACTTC.

The chain recombines TRBV12-3 or TRBV12-4 with TRBJ1-2, with D unresolved. The V end lost 2 bases, the J end lost 4 bases, and 5 bases lay between the germline ends. CDR3 length equals 12 residues. CDR3 loop: CASSLLGYGYTF. The CDR3 bases are TGTGCCAGCAGTTTACTGGGCTATGGCTACACCTTC.

This chain links TRBV15 with TRBJ1-1; 9 bases agree with TRBD1. CDR1 is LNHNV and CDR2 is YYDKDF in the germline V gene (reference sequence). The CDR3 is 19 residues long. The V gene end was trimmed by 8 bases and the J gene end by 5 bases; junction bases not matched to a gene: 24. Here the CDR3 DNA reads TGTGCCACCGGAAGCCCTTACCAGTTAGAGACAGGGGGAAGAACTGAAGCTTTCTTT. It codes for CATGSPYQLETGGRTEAFF.